This TCR beta chain was found in a study of CD8+CD57+ T cells in acquired aplastic anemia. Study context: DNA recovered from sorted CD4+ and CD8+ cells had a mean of approximately 3 ug.

This clonotype has ten or more counts. It was genomic DNA that served as the template for profiling TCR beta VDJ and CDR3. Each CDR3 protein gets one entry after TCRdb re-called the reads with MiXCR. This table holds under 200,000 distinct CDR3 sequences, roughly half found once. Whoever was chosen for sequencing had shown CD8+CD57+ cell expansion by flow cytometry. Patients had undergone no therapy by the time their blood was sampled. Sequencing was done on a sample of sorted CD4+, CD8+, or CD8+CD57+ T cells (not recorded which) from PBMCs. This clonotype was sampled from a human donor with aplastic anemia.

CDR3: CASSFTPSGAAYNEQFF. Here the CDR3 DNA reads TGCGCCAGCAGCTTCACCCCCAGCGGGGCCGCCTACAATGAGCAGTTCTTC. V is TRBV5-1 and J is TRBJ2-1, with TRBD2 identical over 7 bases. CDR3 size: 17 residues. The germline gives CDR1 SGHRS, CDR2 YFSETQ. With 2 bases clipped from V and 2 bases from J, the junction kept 10 bases outside the gene matches.